This T cell receptor (beta chain) was identified during a study of blood T cell repertoires in COVID-19. Overall study context: The origin of the acute and convalescent COVID-19 samples was the United States, Italy and Spain. Sample material is recorded as cDNA or gDNA derived from T cells, B-cell-depleted T cells, or PBMCs.

Original analysis: It was from reference gene primer amplification that nucleated cell counts were estimated. Profiled with immunoSEQ multiplex PCR; TCRdb holds only in-frame clones, not every one. V and J calls and clone size are given by that table; D and trimming were obtained from the DNA. The sample shows more than 70,000 clones, roughly 80% of them seen only once. The CDR3 is 16 amino acids. The germline V gene has CDR1 SGDLS and CDR2 YYNGEE. V trimming: 2 bases; J trimming: 11 bases; junction bases outside the gene matches: 15. The sequence was obtained from a woman in her 70s with acute or convalescent COVID-19. The V call is TRBV9, the J call TRBJ1-4; 7 positions agree with TRBD1. Input material: peripheral blood. The chain's CDR3 is CASSVGDTGVGGKLFF. The CDR3 bases are TGTGCCAGCAGCGTGGGAGATACAGGGGTTGGGGGGAAACTGTTTTTT.